This T cell receptor beta chain was sequenced in a study of regulatory T cells in long-lasting Graves disease. CDR3 size: 15 residues. The germline V gene encodes CDR1 LGHDT and CDR2 YNNKEL (reference sequence). V lost 1 base, J lost 4 bases, and 11 bases lay in between. Time point denoted: newly diagnosed GD, antithyroid drugs for less than 3 months. Extracted PBMC RNA gave rise to the TCR library. Sequencing libraries for TCR beta were prepared with iRepertoire HTBI primers and Arm-PCR of CDR3 regions. MiXCR, applied by TCRdb to the multiplex PCR reads, yields one record per CDR3 protein. In the table there are approximately 230,000 distinct CDR3 sequences, around 18% of which are singletons. General observations from the study: Newly diagnosed disease favored TRBV20-1 and TRBJ2-1 over persistent disease. Thyroid tissue was not sampled; only peripheral blood was.

As concerns this clonotype: The antigen remains undetermined.

The receptor comes from a female donor with Graves disease. Sequenced here: peripheral blood mononuclear cells (PBMCs), sampled at new diagnosis, from a patient treated with antithyroid drugs. The chain combines TRBV3-1 with TRBJ2-1; D unresolved. This chain's CDR3 is CASSQGAQQYNEQFF. The CDR3 DNA reads TGTGCCAGCAGCCAAGGGGCCCAGCAGTACAATGAGCAGTTCTTC.